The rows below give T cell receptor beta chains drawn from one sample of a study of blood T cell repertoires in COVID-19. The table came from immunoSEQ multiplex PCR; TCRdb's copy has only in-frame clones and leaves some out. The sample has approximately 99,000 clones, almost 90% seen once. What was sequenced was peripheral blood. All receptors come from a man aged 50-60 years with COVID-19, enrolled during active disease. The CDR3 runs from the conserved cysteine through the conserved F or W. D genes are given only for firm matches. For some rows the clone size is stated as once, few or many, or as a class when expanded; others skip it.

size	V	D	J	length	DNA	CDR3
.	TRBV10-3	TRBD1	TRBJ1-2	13	TGTGCCATCAGCCCGACAGGGGGTGATGGCTACACCTTC	CAISPTGGDGYTF
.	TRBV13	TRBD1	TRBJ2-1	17	TGTGCCAGCAGCTTCGGTCCCGGGACAGTTTTTGTGAATGAGCAGTTCTTC	CASSFGPGTVFVNEQFF
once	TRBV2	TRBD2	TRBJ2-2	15	TGTGCCAGCTCTTCGGGGGGATCGAACACCGGGGAGCTGTTTTTT	CASSSGGSNTGELFF
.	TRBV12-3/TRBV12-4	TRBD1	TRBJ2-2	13	TGTGCCAGCAGTTTAGGACAGGGCGGGGAGCTGTTTTTT	CASSLGQGGELFF
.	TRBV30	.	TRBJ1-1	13	TGTGCCTGGAGTCGGGGTCAGGTCACTGAAGCTTTCTTT	CAWSRGQVTEAFF
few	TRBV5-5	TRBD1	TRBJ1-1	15	TGTGCCAGCAGCTTGGAGGCAGGGGGTGGCACTGAAGCTTTCTTT	CASSLEAGGGTEAFF
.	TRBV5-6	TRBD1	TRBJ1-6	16	TGTGCCAGCAGCCGGACAGGTCAAACGTGGTATTCACCCCTCCACTTT	CASSRTGQTWYSPLHF
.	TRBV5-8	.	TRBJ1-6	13	TGTGCCAGCAGCTTTACCCACGTTCGGTTCCTCCACTTT	CASSFTHVRFLHF
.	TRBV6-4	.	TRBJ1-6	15	TGTGCCAGCAGTCCACAGGACGGGTTTAATTCACCCCTCCACTTT	CASSPQDGFNSPLHF
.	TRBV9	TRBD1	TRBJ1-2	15	TGTGCCAGCAGCGTAGATGGACAGGGAGTGCAGGGCTACACCTTC	CASSVDGQGVQGYTF
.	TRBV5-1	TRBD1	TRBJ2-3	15	TGCGCCAGCAGCATAGCAGGACAGGTCACAGATACGCAGTATTTT	CASSIAGQVTDTQYF
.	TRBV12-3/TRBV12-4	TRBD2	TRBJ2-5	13	TGTGCCAGCAGGGCTAGCGGGGAAGAGACCCAGTACTTC	CASRASGEETQYF
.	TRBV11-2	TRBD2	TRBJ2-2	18	TGTGCCAGCAGCTCTTATTCCCGACTAGCGGGGAGAACCGGGGAGCTGTTTTTT	CASSSYSRLAGRTGELFF
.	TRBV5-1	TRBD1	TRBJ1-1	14	TGCGCCAGCAGCTTGGTAGGAAAACAGGGGGAAGCTTTCTTT	CASSLVGKQGEAFF
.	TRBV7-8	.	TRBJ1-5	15	TGTGCCAGCGGCCCGCGGGGTAGTGGTAATCAGCCCCAGCATTTT	CASGPRGSGNQPQHF
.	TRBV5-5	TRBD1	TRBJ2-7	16	TGTGCCAGCAGCTTAGTCCCGGGACAGGTCGTATACGAGCAGTACTTC	CASSLVPGQVVYEQYF
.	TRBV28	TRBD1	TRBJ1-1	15	TGTGCCAGCAGCCCCCTTGACAGGGCCGACACTGAAGCTTTCTTT	CASSPLDRADTEAFF
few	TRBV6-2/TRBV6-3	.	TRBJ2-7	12	TGTGCCAGCAGTTACTCTGCCAGCGAGCAGTACTTC	CASSYSASEQYF
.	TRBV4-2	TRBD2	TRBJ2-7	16	TGTGCCAGCAGCCAAGCCGCTAGCGGAACCACCTACGAGCAGTACTTC	CASSQAASGTTYEQYF
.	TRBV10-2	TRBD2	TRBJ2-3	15	TGCGCCAGCATAGGGCTAGCGGGATCCACAGATACGCAGTATTTT	CASIGLAGSTDTQYF
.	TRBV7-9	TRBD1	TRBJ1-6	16	TGTGCCAGCAGCCCGATTTGGGCAGGGGGCCTAGAGCTCCTCCACTTT	CASSPIWAGGLELLHF
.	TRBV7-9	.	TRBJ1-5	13	TGTGCCAGCAGTAAGGGGGGGGATCAGCCCCAGCATTTT	CASSKGGDQPQHF
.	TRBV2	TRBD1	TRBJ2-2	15	TGTGCCAGCAGTGGGGGGACAGGGTCGGCCGGGGAGCTGTTTTTT	CASSGGTGSAGELFF
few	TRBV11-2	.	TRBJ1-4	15	TGTGCCAGCTCCGGGAAGGTTGCAACTAATGAAAAACTGTTTTTT	CASSGKVATNEKLFF
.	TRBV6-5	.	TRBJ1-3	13	TGTGCCAGCACCAAGGACGGCGGAGGGACCATATATTTT	CASTKDGGGTIYF
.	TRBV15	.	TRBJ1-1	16	TGTGCCACCAGCAGAGCGCCAGGGGTTATGAACACTGAAGCTTTCTTT	CATSRAPGVMNTEAFF